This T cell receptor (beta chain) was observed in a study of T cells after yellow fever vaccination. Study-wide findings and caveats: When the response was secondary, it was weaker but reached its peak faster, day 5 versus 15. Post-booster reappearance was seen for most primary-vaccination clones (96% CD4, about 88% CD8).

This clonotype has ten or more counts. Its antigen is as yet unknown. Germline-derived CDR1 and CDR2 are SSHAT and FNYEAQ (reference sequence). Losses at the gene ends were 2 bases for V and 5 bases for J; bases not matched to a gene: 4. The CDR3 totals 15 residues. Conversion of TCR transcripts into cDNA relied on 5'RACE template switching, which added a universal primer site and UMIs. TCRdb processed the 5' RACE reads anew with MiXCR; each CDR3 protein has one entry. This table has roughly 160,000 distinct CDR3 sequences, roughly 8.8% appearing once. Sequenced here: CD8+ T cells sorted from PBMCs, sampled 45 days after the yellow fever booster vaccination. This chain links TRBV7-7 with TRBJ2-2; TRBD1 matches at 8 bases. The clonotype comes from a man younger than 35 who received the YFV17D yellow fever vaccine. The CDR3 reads CASSLKTGVTGELFF. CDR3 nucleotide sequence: TGTGCCAGCAGCTTAAAGACAGGGGTGACCGGGGAGCTGTTTTTT. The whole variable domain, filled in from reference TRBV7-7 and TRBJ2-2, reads GAGVSQSPRYKVTKRGQDVTLRCDPISSHATLYWYQQALGQGPEFLTYFNYEAQPDKSGLPSDRFSAERPEGSISTLTIQRTEQRDSAMYRCASSLKTGVTGELFFGEGSRLTVL.